What follows are 17 T cell receptor beta chains derived from one specimen sequenced in a study of blood T cell repertoires in COVID-19. The method was immunoSEQ multiplex PCR; TCRdb's version includes in-frame clones alone and lacks a portion of them. The sample yields about 290,000 clones, about 90% seen once. The sample taken for sequencing was peripheral blood. These receptor sequences come from a woman younger than 45 with COVID-19, enrolled during active disease.

The rearrangement joins TRBV5-5 to TRBJ2-5; the D is unclear. V lost 0 bases, J lost 1 base, and 16 bases lay in between. Germline V gives CDR1 SGHKS, CDR2 YYEKEE (reference sequence). This CDR3 spans 17 amino acids. As DNA, the CDR3 is TGTGCCAGCAGCTTGGCCCACCGACACACCTCCCAAGAGACCCAGTACTTC. Translating it yields CASSLAHRHTSQETQYF.

In this sample, this clone turned up a few times. The rearrangement links TRBV6-1 to TRBJ2-5, with D tentatively TRBD2 (6 bases). Per germline, CDR1 MNHNS and CDR2 SASEGT. This CDR3 contains 16 residues. With 4 bases removed from V and 4 bases from J, the gap between germline ends came to 19 bases. The CDR3 here is CASSGLMGFGRETQYF. CDR3 bases: TGTGCCAGCAGTGGACTGATGGGTTTCGGGAGAGAGACCCAGTACTTC.

This clone occurred once. The chain carries TRBV6-5 and TRBJ2-6; tentatively, D is TRBD1 (6 bases). This CDR3 is 16 amino acids long. V was shortened by 0 bases and J by 2 bases, with 8 bases between the two germline ends. Germline lookup yields CDR1 MNHEY and CDR2 SVGAGI. CDR3 residues: CASSYSRGTGANVLTF. Written as DNA, the CDR3 is TGTGCCAGCAGTTACTCAAGGGGGACTGGGGCCAACGTCCTGACTTTC.

The gene calls are TRBV6-6 and TRBJ2-1, with TRBD2 identical over 13 bases. Losses at the gene ends were 7 bases for V and 7 bases for J; bases not matched to a gene: 4. The CDR3 is 14 amino acids. From germline, CDR1 is MNHNY and CDR2 SVGAGI (reference sequence). The CDR3 nucleotides are TGTGCCAGCAAACTAGCGGGGGGGGTAAATGAGCAGTTCTTC. Translating it yields CASKLAGGVNEQFF.

The chain recombines TRBV7-9 with TRBJ1-2; D is uncertain. Trimming left V 1 base short and J 4 bases short, with 10 bases between. The CDR3 length is 14 residues. Germline assignment: CDR1 SEHNR and CDR2 FQNEAQ (reference sequence). CDR3 amino acids: CASSLGGVGYGYTF. In nucleotides, the CDR3 is TGTGCCAGCAGCTTAGGAGGAGTAGGCTATGGCTACACCTTC. The full variable domain, its missing parts supplied by reference TRBV7-9 and TRBJ1-2, is DTGVSQNPRHKITKRGQNVTFRCDPISEHNRLYWYRQTLGQGPEFLTYFQNEAQLEKSRLLSDRFSAERPKGSFSTLEIQRTEQGDSAMYLCASSLGGVGYGYTFGSGTRLTVV.

The chain recombines TRBV5-1 with TRBJ1-5, with no clear D. The germline V gene encodes CDR1 SGHRS and CDR2 YFSETQ. This CDR3 has 15 residues. V dropped 0 bases and J dropped 5 bases, with 12 bases sitting between them. CDR3 DNA sequence: TGCGCCAGCAGCTTGGACCCTGGGCCCGATCAGCCCCAGCATTTT. Protein: CASSLDPGPDQPQHF.

This chain connects TRBV19 to TRBJ1-4, with 10 bases fitting TRBD1. The V and J ends lost 4 bases and 7 bases, in that order; junction bases with no gene match: 6. The CDR3 is 15 residues long. Germline CDR1 and CDR2: LNHDA and SQIVND (reference sequence). CDR3 DNA: TGTGCCAGTAGTACCTTGGACAGGGGGGGTGAAAAACTGTTTTTT. Its translation: CASSTLDRGGEKLFF.

This clone appeared once. This chain uses TRBV11-1 with TRBJ1-2; D gene uncertain. This CDR3 comprises 12 residues. From germline, CDR1 is SGHAT and CDR2 FQDESV (reference sequence). V shed 5 bases and J shed 5 bases, with 9 bases lying between them. The CDR3 DNA reads TGTGCCAGCAGCACCCAGAATTATGGCTACACCTTC. It specifies CASSTQNYGYTF. The full variable domain, in which reference TRBV11-1 and TRBJ1-2 provide the parts outside the CDR3, is EAEVAQSPRYKITEKSQAVAFWCDPISGHATLYWYRQILGQGPELLVQFQDESVVDDSQLPKDRFSAERLKGVDSTLKIQPAELGDSAMYLCASSTQNYGYTFGSGTRLTVV.

This clone came up a few times. The genes are TRBV5-1 and TRBJ2-7, with 8 bases fitting TRBD1. Germline trimming cut 4 bases from V and 2 bases from J; bases unmatched to any gene: 8. This CDR3 region has 15 residues. Germline CDR1 reads SGHRS; CDR2 reads YFSETQ. The CDR3 coding sequence is TGCGCCAGCAGCCCCGACAGGGGCCCAACCTACGAGCAGTACTTC. This encodes CASSPDRGPTYEQYF.

V usage is TRBV27 and J usage is TRBJ1-2, with D possibly matching TRBD1 (5 bases). V lost 4 bases to trimming and J lost 5 bases, with 14 bases between them. The CDR3 covers 14 residues. The germline V gene encodes CDR1 MNHEY and CDR2 SMNVEV (reference sequence). CDR3 loop: CASSSGGASYGYTF. The CDR3, as DNA: TGTGCCAGCAGTTCGGGTGGGGCTAGTTATGGCTACACCTTC.

This chain joins TRBV28 and TRBJ1-5; D remains ambiguous. The CDR3 loop spans 15 amino acids. CDR1 and CDR2 (germline): MDHEN, SYDVKM. V dropped 1 base and J dropped 0 bases, with 7 bases sitting between them. The CDR3, as DNA: TGTGCCAGCAGTTTATACACTAATAGCAATCAGCCCCAGCATTTT. Translated: CASSLYTNSNQPQHF.

V gene TRBV30 combines with J gene TRBJ1-2; TRBD1 agrees at 7 bases. CDR1 is GTSNPN, CDR2 SVGIG, per germline (reference sequence). J lost 6 bases, V lost 2 bases, and 12 bases had no gene match. The CDR3 is 15 amino acids. CDR3 DNA: TGTGCCTGGAGTTCCATCGCAACAGGGGCTGATGGCTACACCTTC. This codes for CAWSSIATGADGYTF.

The chain recombines TRBV28 with TRBJ1-1, with 9 bases matching TRBD1. CDR1 is MDHEN and CDR2 is SYDVKM in the germline V gene. J lost 10 bases, V lost 6 bases, and 15 bases had no gene match. The CDR3 totals 15 residues. CDR3 protein: CASSLDRGILVAAFF. CDR3 nucleotides: TGTGCCAGCAGCTTGGACAGGGGAATACTGGTTGCAGCTTTCTTT.

The table lists this clone with a count of one. The chain joins TRBV5-1 to TRBJ1-1; TRBD1 might be the D (5 bases). The V end lost 4 bases, the J end lost 1 base, and 11 bases lay between the germline ends. The CDR3 extends over 14 amino acids. Germline lookup yields CDR1 SGHRS and CDR2 YFSETQ. Here the CDR3 DNA reads TGCGCCAGCAGCCCCACGACAGAGAACACTGAAGCTTTCTTT. This translates into CASSPTTENTEAFF.

This clone appeared many times. Germline is not matched at one junction end, which may reflect a read error. The chain joins TRBV28 to TRBJ2-7, with TRBD2 as a possible D gene (5 bases). The CDR3 spans 14 residues. Germline CDR1 and CDR2: MDHEN and SYDVKM. The CDR3 coding sequence is TGTGCCAGCAGTCACCGATCGGACTCCCACGAGCAGTACTTC. Protein: CASSHRSDSHEQYF.

The V call is TRBV4-2, the J call TRBJ2-5, with TRBD2 identical over 10 bases. The CDR3 totals 15 residues. The germline V gene encodes CDR1 LGHNA and CDR2 YNFKEQ. With V trimmed by 4 bases and J by 2 bases, 4 bases remained unmatched. CDR3 amino acids: CASSRWTSGQETQYF. The CDR3 DNA sequence: TGTGCCAGCAGCCGTTGGACTAGCGGACAAGAGACCCAGTACTTC.

V gene TRBV18 combines with J gene TRBJ2-7; TRBD1 matches at 10 bases. CDR3 size: 17 residues. The V gene's germline CDR1 is KGHSH and CDR2 LQKENI. Unmatched junction bases numbered 15, after V lost 3 bases and J lost 7 bases. CDR3 protein: CASSPHRPGTGDGEQYF. CDR3 nucleotides: TGTGCCAGCTCACCTCACCGACCCGGGACAGGGGATGGAGAGCAGTACTTC.